This T cell receptor (beta chain) comes out of a study of PD-1 blockade in classical Hodgkin lymphoma. The study, taken as a whole, reports: CD4+ TCR diversity climbed significantly by C4D1, unlike CD8+ TCR diversity. Newly diagnosed patients were reported to exhibit reduced baseline TCR diversity relative to healthy donors.

A word on this clone: The target antigen is unknown.

In every patient, relapse followed autologous stem cell transplantation, while exposure to brentuximab vedotin differed. Each best response was a complete response, a partial response or progressive disease. TCRdb's table, derived via immunoSEQ multiplex PCR, lists solely in-frame clones and lacks some. The table has some 30,000 clones, roughly 70% seen once. The material was peripheral blood mononuclear cells (PBMCs), obtained before the second cycle of nivolumab. This TCR derives from a human donor with classical Hodgkin lymphoma.

CDR3 DNA sequence: TGCGCCAGCAGCCAAGGAAGGGAGATGGGGGGTGCCAAAAACATTCAGTACTTC. Translating it yields CASSQGREMGGAKNIQYF. This chain links TRBV4-1 with TRBJ2-4; D is possibly TRBD2 (6 bases). The germline V gene has CDR1 MGHRA and CDR2 YSYEKL. The CDR3 covers 18 residues. The V gene lost 1 base and the J gene lost 1 base, with 17 bases spanning the gap.